The rows below give T cell receptor beta chains drawn from one sample of a study of T cell responses to AZD1222 COVID-19 vaccine. Libraries were prepared by immunoSEQ multiplex PCR; TCRdb keeps only in-frame clonotypes and omits some of them. The repertoire holds just under 150,000 clones, with nearly 90% as singletons. Material: peripheral blood, obtained 28 days after the second dose of the MenACWY control vaccine. The receptor set was obtained from an adult who received the MenACWY meningococcal vaccine as a control. The CDR3 runs from the conserved cysteine through the conserved F or W. The D gene is left open where the match is weak. Rows may omit the clone size; those that give it use once, few, many or a size class.

abundance	v_gene	j_gene	d_gene	CDR3aa	CDR3nt
.	TRBV4-3	TRBJ1-2	TRBD1	CASSQTGTGEGYTF	TGCGCCAGCAGCCAAACCGGGACAGGGGAAGGCTACACCTTC
.	TRBV6-2/TRBV6-3	TRBJ1-5	.	CASSPFREPQHF	TGTGCCAGCAGCCCCTTCAGGGAGCCCCAGCATTTT
medium-sized	TRBV21-1	TRBJ1-4	.	CASSGPTGENEKLFF	TGTGCCAGCAGCGGACCGACAGGGGAAAATGAAAAACTGTTTTTT
.	TRBV5-1	TRBJ1-1	TRBD1	CASSTRQGVDTEAFF	TGCGCCAGCAGCACCCGACAGGGTGTGGACACTGAAGCTTTCTTT
.	TRBV14	TRBJ1-6	.	CASSQEGAIVSPLHF	TGTGCCAGCAGCCAAGAGGGGGCAATAGTGTCACCCCTCCACTTT
.	TRBV7-3	TRBJ1-1	.	CASSSSGVTEAFF	TGTGCCAGCAGCTCCTCTGGGGTTACTGAAGCTTTCTTT
.	TRBV29-1	TRBJ1-1	.	CSGNIGGTEAFF	TGCAGCGGCAACATTGGAGGCACTGAAGCTTTCTTT
.	TRBV30	TRBJ1-2	TRBD1	CACTETGGGGYTF	TGTGCCTGCACAGAGACAGGGGGCGGTGGCTACACCTTC
.	TRBV5-1	TRBJ1-4	TRBD1	CASSLASDRVSKEKLFF	TGCGCCAGCAGCTTGGCCTCCGACAGGGTTAGTAAGGAAAAACTGTTTTTT
.	TRBV2	TRBJ2-1	TRBD2	CASRALAGGPGEQFF	TGTGCCAGCAGAGCACTAGCGGGAGGGCCTGGTGAGCAGTTCTTC
.	TRBV11-3	TRBJ2-5	TRBD1	CASSLGTGGETQYF	TGTGCCAGCAGCTTGGGGACAGGGGGGGAGACCCAGTACTTC
.	TRBV4-1	TRBJ1-5	.	CASSSQDSNPNQPQHF	TGCGCCAGCAGCTCCCAGGACAGCAACCCCAATCAGCCCCAGCATTTT
.	TRBV30	TRBJ1-4	.	CAWTRAGEKLFF	TGTGCCTGGACCAGGGCAGGGGAAAAACTGTTTTTT
.	TRBV10-2	TRBJ2-1	.	CASSERGSSYNEQFF	TGCGCCAGCAGTGAGCGGGGAAGCTCCTACAATGAGCAGTTCTTC
.	TRBV6-6	TRBJ1-1	TRBD1	CASRGTGWTEAFF	TGTGCCAGCAGAGGGACAGGGTGGACTGAAGCTTTCTTT
.	TRBV11-3	TRBJ1-2	.	CASSPRGSHGYGYTF	TGTGCCAGCAGCCCCCGGGGCAGCCATGGCTATGGCTACACCTTC
.	TRBV5-1	TRBJ2-1	TRBD1	CASSFGQGIYEQFF	TGCGCCAGCAGCTTCGGACAGGGGATTTATGAGCAGTTCTTC
.	TRBV7-2	TRBJ1-3	.	CASSSAGSGNTIYF	TGTGCCAGCAGCTCAGCAGGGTCTGGAAACACCATATATTTT